A single sample gave rise to the 17 T cell receptor beta chains below, sequenced in a study of T cell responses to AZD1222 COVID-19 vaccine. Profiling relied on immunoSEQ multiplex PCR, and the TCRdb table lists in-frame clones only, not all of them. This repertoire shows 75,000 to 100,000 clones, about nine tenths found once; its top ten account for 2.4%. The specimen comprised peripheral blood, sampled on day 0 of AZD1222 vaccination. These receptors came from an adult in good health.

This clone has only one observation. The genes are TRBV7-6 and TRBJ2-1; TRBD2 aligns across 7 bases. This CDR3 region has 16 residues. Germline values: CDR1 SGHVS, CDR2 FNYEAQ. V trimming: 5 bases; J trimming: 4 bases; junction bases outside the gene matches: 11. The chain's CDR3 is CASSPSGLRGYNEQFF. The CDR3 DNA reads TGTGCCAGCAGCCCCAGTGGGTTGCGGGGGTACAATGAGCAGTTCTTC.

The chain carries TRBV5-8 and TRBJ1-3; D call uncertain. The germline V gene has CDR1 SGHTS and CDR2 YDEGEE. V lost 0 bases and J lost 0, with 7 bases in between. The CDR3 length is 15 residues. In DNA, the CDR3 is TGTGCCAGCAGCTTGGAAGGTGACTCTGGAAACACCATATATTTT. It specifies CASSLEGDSGNTIYF.

The chain recombines TRBV24-1 with TRBJ2-3, with 13 bases lining up with TRBD2. The CDR3 contains 17 residues. Germline CDR1 is KGHDR and CDR2 is SFDVKD. The V gene end was trimmed by 7 bases and the J gene end by 0 bases; junction bases not matched to a gene: 6. The CDR3 nucleotides are TGTGCCACCAGCACCGGGACTAGCGGGGATAGCACAGATACGCAGTATTTT. It specifies CATSTGTSGDSTDTQYF.

For the CDR3, the DNA is TGCAGTGCAGTGGGGAACACTGAAGCTTTCTTT. The encoded protein is CSAVGNTEAFF. The chain uses TRBV20-1 and TRBJ1-1; D is undetermined. Germline CDR1 reads DFQATT; CDR2 reads SNEGSKA (reference sequence). The CDR3 has 11 residues. V was trimmed by 6 bases and J by 1 base, leaving 6 bases between them.

The chain has TRBV10-3 and TRBJ1-1, with TRBD1 identical over 7 bases. Germline V gene data show CDR1 as ENHRY and CDR2 as SYGVKD. This CDR3 has 13 amino acids. Trimming took 10 bases from V and 1 from J; bases not matched to a gene: 6. The CDR3 DNA reads TGTGCCACCCAGGGACAGCAGAACACTGAAGCTTTCTTT. It codes for CATQGQQNTEAFF.

The chain is built from TRBV5-1 and TRBJ1-2; the match to TRBD1 covers 8 bases. The CDR3 totals 14 residues. The germline V gene encodes CDR1 SGHRS and CDR2 YFSETQ. With V trimmed by 4 bases and J by 9 bases, 11 bases remained unmatched. Written as DNA, the CDR3 is TGCGCCAGCAGCCCGGACAGGGTTATGGATAGCTACACCTTC. This gives the protein CASSPDRVMDSYTF.

The J gene is TRBJ2-5, the V gene TRBV29-1, with TRBD2 matching over 7 bases. V lost 5 bases to trimming and J lost 5 bases; unmatched junction nucleotides: 14. The CDR3 is 15 residues long. The germline V gene has CDR1 SQVTM and CDR2 ANQGSEA. The chain's CDR3 is CSVYPRAGVAETQYF. The CDR3 DNA follows: TGCAGCGTTTATCCTAGGGCGGGAGTTGCGGAGACCCAGTACTTC.

The chain combines TRBV7-8 with TRBJ2-7; 10 bases are a match to TRBD2. The length of the CDR3 is 18 residues. Germline CDR1 reads SGHVS; CDR2 reads FQNEAQ. The trim removed 2 bases at V and 6 bases at J, leaving 16 bases unmatched. CDR3 in DNA: TGTGCCAGCAGCTTATACGTTCCGGGGCTAGCGGGAGAGAGCGAGCAGTACTTC. Translation: CASSLYVPGLAGESEQYF.

The chain is built from TRBV14 and TRBJ2-7; possibly TRBD2 for D (5 bases). This CDR3 is built from 14 residues. Trimming pared 4 bases from V and 3 bases from J, leaving 13 bases between. Germline CDR1 reads SGHDN; CDR2 reads FVKESK. CDR3 residues: CASSPLVRGYEQYF. The CDR3 DNA follows: TGTGCCAGCAGCCCACTAGTTCGGGGCTACGAGCAGTACTTC.

This sequence joins TRBV29-1 and TRBJ2-2; 9 nucleotides align to TRBD1. Germline values: CDR1 SQVTM, CDR2 ANQGSEA. Trimming cost V 7 bases and J 1 base; bases outside gene matches: 4. This CDR3 region has 14 residues. In DNA form, the CDR3 reads TGCAGCGCTTCGGGACAGGGGAACACCGGGGAGCTGTTTTTT. As protein: CSASGQGNTGELFF.

The chain is built from TRBV4-1 and TRBJ2-7; 7 bases map to TRBD1. The J segment lost 4 bases and the V segment lost 1 base, leaving 13 bases of the junction unmatched. The CDR3 loop spans 17 amino acids. In germline, CDR1 is MGHRA, CDR2 YSYEKL. This chain's CDR3 is CASSQGPMHRDRYEQYF. The CDR3 bases are TGCGCCAGCAGCCAAGGACCGATGCACAGGGACAGATACGAGCAGTACTTC.

The rearrangement links TRBV7-8 to TRBJ1-2; D is uncertain. The V and J ends lost 5 bases and 4 bases respectively, with 14 bases between them. Per germline, CDR1 SGHVS and CDR2 FQNEAQ. The length of the CDR3 is 14 residues. This CDR3 reads CASSPSRLAYGYTF. CDR3 sequence (DNA): TGTGCCAGCAGCCCCTCTCGGTTGGCCTATGGCTACACCTTC. Filled out from reference TRBV7-8 and TRBJ1-2, the complete variable domain reads GAGVSQSPRYKVAKRGQDVALRCDPISGHVSLFWYQQALGQGPEFLTYFQNEAQLDKSGLPSDRFFAERPEGSVSTLKIQRTQQEDSAVYLCASSPSRLAYGYTFGSGTRLTVV.

The genes are TRBV4-3 and TRBJ1-2; no definite D call. V was clipped by 2 bases and J by 6 bases, with 13 bases between them. The V gene's germline CDR1 is LGHNA and CDR2 YSLEER. This CDR3 has 14 amino acids. In DNA, the CDR3 is TGCGCCAGCAGCCAAAAGTCGTGGCTGGATGGCTACACCTTC. It specifies CASSQKSWLDGYTF.

The chain employs TRBV6-2 or TRBV6-3 and TRBJ2-5; D possibly corresponds to TRBD1 (6 bases). CDR1 and CDR2 from the germline V gene are MNHEY and SVGEGT. The V end was cut by 6 bases, the J end by 3 bases, with 23 bases between. The CDR3 is 17 residues long. The CDR3 spells CASSWGYRGSGKETQYF. The CDR3 DNA follows: TGTGCCAGCAGCTGGGGATATAGGGGGTCAGGTAAAGAGACCCAGTACTTC.

The chain couples TRBV5-1 to TRBJ2-2; D is perhaps TRBD2 (6 bases). In germline, CDR1 is SGHRS, CDR2 YFSETQ. Trimming stripped 2 bases from V and 1 base from J, with 6 bases between. The CDR3 sequence is 14 residues long. CDR3 protein: CASSLAGNTGELFF. The CDR3 DNA reads as TGCGCCAGCAGCTTAGCGGGGAACACCGGGGAGCTGTTTTTT.

V and J are TRBV3-1 (or the pseudogene TRBV3-2) and TRBJ2-1; 7 nucleotides agree with TRBD2. The CDR3 runs to 16 residues. CDR1 and CDR2 from the germline V gene are LGHDT and YNNKEL (reference sequence). V shed 4 bases, J shed 8 bases, and the junction held 14 bases outside the gene matches. CDR3 region: CASSLGGSAKFYEQFF. CDR3 DNA: TGTGCCAGCAGCCTCGGGGGGAGCGCTAAATTCTATGAGCAGTTCTTC.

The chain links TRBV5-8 to TRBJ1-1, with D perhaps TRBD1 (5 bases). The CDR3 sequence is 15 residues long. Trimming pared 4 bases from V and 1 base from J, leaving 14 bases between. CDR1 is SGHTS, CDR2 YDEGEE, per germline. The CDR3 DNA reads TGTGCCAGCAGCGGGGGGTGGGGTAGGAACACTGAAGCTTTCTTT. Residues: CASSGGWGRNTEAFF.